These 15 T cell receptor beta chains came from one sample sequenced in a study of Graves' ophthalmopathy and Graves' hyperthyroidism. RNA transcripts were the source from which TCR beta CDR3 regions were amplified. Amplification began with first-round RT-PCR using HTBI primers, then second-round multiplex PCR was performed. MiXCR, applied by TCRdb to the multiplex PCR reads, yields one record per CDR3 protein. The table has hundreds of thousands of distinct CDR3 sequences, 20% to 25% seen once. Sequenced input: peripheral blood. All receptors derive from a woman younger than 35 with stable Graves' hyperthyroidism.

This clonotype showed up many times. The J gene is TRBJ1-3, the V gene TRBV27; perhaps TRBD1 as D (6 bases). V shed 8 bases and J shed 4 bases, with 18 bases lying between them. Germline CDR1 reads MNHEY; CDR2 reads SMNVEV (reference sequence). The length of the CDR3 is 15 residues. Here the CDR3 reads CASLKPGHMGNTIYF. The CDR3 nucleotides read TGTGCCAGCCTAAAACCGGGACACATGGGAAACACCATATATTTT.

Ten or more counts support this clonotype. Relative to the germline gene, one junction end is altered; a read error may explain this. This chain joins TRBV12-3 or TRBV12-4 and TRBJ2-7, with D maybe TRBD1 (6 bases). The CDR3 loop spans 15 amino acids. DNA of the CDR3: TGTGGCAGCAGCATAGACAGGATAATTACCTACGAGCAGTACTTC. Amino acid sequence: CGSSIDRIITYEQYF.

This clonotype was observed at least ten times. The V call is TRBV6-5, the J call TRBJ1-5, with D uncertain. The germline V gene has CDR1 MNHEY and CDR2 SVGAGI. This CDR3 spans 14 amino acids. The V end was cut by 2 bases, the J end by 3 bases, with 8 bases between. The chain's CDR3 is CASSYQPYNQPQHF. The CDR3, as DNA: TGTGCCAGCAGTTACCAACCATACAATCAGCCCCAGCATTTT.

This clonotype appeared many times. V is TRBV27 and J is TRBJ1-2; no clear D. This CDR3 region has 13 residues. V was clipped by 3 bases and J by 11 bases, with 16 bases between them. Looked up from germline, CDR1 is MNHEY and CDR2 is SMNVEV (reference sequence). This CDR3 is CASSFSPPMGYTF. The CDR3 DNA is TGTGCCAGCAGTTTTAGCCCACCCATGGGATACACCTTC.

This clonotype showed up many times. The chain carries TRBV6-2 or TRBV6-3 and TRBJ2-5, with 7 positions matching TRBD1. The CDR3 has 15 residues. Germline V CDR1 and CDR2: MNHEY, SVGEGT. Unmatched junction bases numbered 12, after V lost 6 bases and J lost 5 bases. CDR3 sequence reads: CASSRTGFRGETQYF. For the CDR3, the DNA is TGTGCCAGCAGCCGGACAGGCTTCAGGGGGGAGACCCAGTACTTC.

This clonotype was picked up many times. The gene calls are TRBV25-1 and TRBJ1-2; D might be TRBD1 (5 bases). CDR1 and CDR2 (germline): MGHDK, SYGVNS. V lost 2 bases to trimming and J lost 5 bases, with 12 bases between them. The CDR3 spans 14 residues. The DNA of the CDR3 is TGTGCCAGCAGTGAAGGTCTCAGGGAGTATGGCTACACCTTC. Its protein product is CASSEGLREYGYTF.

This clonotype was seen only a few times. The chain uses TRBV19 and TRBJ2-7; TRBD1 or TRBD2 may be the D gene (6 bases each). Trimming pared 0 bases from V and 2 bases from J, leaving 11 bases between. The CDR3 loop spans 15 amino acids. The germline V gene encodes CDR1 LNHDA and CDR2 SQIVND (reference sequence). Here the CDR3 DNA reads TGTGCCAGTAGTATAGATGCGAGGGGGGCCTACGAGCAGTACTTC. Protein: CASSIDARGAYEQYF.

This clonotype appeared a few times. The chain is built from TRBV12-3 or TRBV12-4 and TRBJ2-7; D gene unclear. V lost 8 bases and J lost 6, with 11 bases in between. This CDR3 contains 11 residues. DNA for the CDR3: TGTGCCAGCCGACGGACGGGCGAGCAGTACTTC. Its protein product is CASRRTGEQYF.

The rearrangement links TRBV4-1 to TRBJ2-7, with TRBD1 as a possible D gene (5 bases). V lost 4 bases and J lost 4, with 17 bases in between. This CDR3 contains 15 residues. In germline, CDR1 is MGHRA, CDR2 YSYEKL. This CDR3 reads CASSPPKGELYEQYF. The CDR3 DNA reads TGCGCCAGCAGCCCCCCCAAAGGGGAACTGTACGAGCAGTACTTC.

This clonotype was seen many times. The V and J genes are TRBV19 and TRBJ1-1; D gene unclear. The V end lost 5 bases, the J end lost 1 base, and 20 bases lay between the germline ends. This CDR3 is 17 amino acids long. CDR1 is LNHDA and CDR2 is SQIVND in the germline V gene (reference sequence). The CDR3 region is CASSPARPGRANTEAFF. The CDR3 nucleotides are TGTGCCAGTAGTCCAGCTCGCCCAGGTCGGGCGAACACTGAAGCTTTCTTT.

This clonotype came up many times. The CDR3 is CASSEYTRGNQPQHF. The DNA for the CDR3 is TGTGCCAGCAGTGAATATACCAGGGGCAATCAGCCCCAGCATTTT. V and J are TRBV6-1 and TRBJ1-5, with D tentatively TRBD1 (5 bases). The CDR3 runs 15 residues. Germline values: CDR1 MNHNS, CDR2 SASEGT. Trimming removed 2 bases from V and 2 bases from J, with 10 bases in between.

This clonotype was seen ten or more times. This chain connects TRBV6-5 to TRBJ2-5, with 7 bases matching TRBD1. The CDR3 spans 14 residues. Germline CDR1 is MNHEY and CDR2 is SVGAGI. The ends lost 6 bases at V and 3 bases at J; junction bases unmatched: 7. This CDR3 is CASRQRQGKETQYF. The CDR3 DNA reads TGTGCCAGCAGGCAACGACAGGGAAAAGAGACCCAGTACTTC.

This chain uses TRBV6-1 with TRBJ1-2; D possibly corresponds to TRBD1 (5 bases). In germline, CDR1 is MNHNS, CDR2 SASEGT. The CDR3 runs 13 residues. Deletions cut 6 bases from V and 10 bases from J, with 18 bases between. The CDR3 nucleotides read TGTGCCAGCAGAGAGGGGACTGCTTCTCCCTACACCTTC. Translating gives CASREGTASPYTF.

Ten or more counts support this clonotype. The gene calls are TRBV7-2 and TRBJ2-3; TRBD2 is a possible D gene (6 bases). The CDR3 is made up of 14 amino acids. The V gene's germline CDR1 is SGHTA and CDR2 FQGNSA. V was shortened by 5 bases and J by 4 bases, with 13 bases between the two germline ends. The CDR3, as DNA: TGTGCCAGCAGCCCTAGACTAGTATCAGATACGCAGTATTTT. It encodes CASSPRLVSDTQYF.

This clonotype was counted many times. The rearrangement joins TRBV9 to TRBJ1-2; D call uncertain. V lost 3 bases and J lost 8, with 11 bases in between. The CDR3 has 12 residues. CDR1 and CDR2 (germline): SGDLS, YYNGEE. Here the CDR3 DNA reads TGTGCCAGCAGCGCCTCGCTGGGAGGCTACACCTTC. Amino acid sequence: CASSASLGGYTF.